The entry that follows covers one T cell receptor (beta chain) sequence. Which antigen it targets is not known. Qualities for individual bases were not recorded, and no much larger clone is one base off. The sample originates from a study of blood T cell repertoires in COVID-19 (dated by TCRdb to 2018 to 2020). For the study in its entirety: Collaborator samples came from the United States, Italy and Spain and covered acute and convalescent phases of COVID-19. The prospective study material was composed of cDNA or gDNA derived from T cells, B-cell-depleted T cells, or PBMCs. Subjects who had been exposed to COVID-19, were actively infected with it, or had recovered from it provided the deeply sampled blood TCRbeta repertoires that made up the dataset. The repertoires were made available in a free public database intended to serve as a resource for research on the immune response to SARS-CoV-2. The samples were drawn from two sources: the first 160 participants of the ongoing ImmuneRACE study, and 950 to 1,500 subjects contributed by 6 global collaborators. Nearly every sample came with metadata listing a de-identified subject ID, COVID-19 status, age in years and sex. Where HLA class I and class II types were available, the types were taken from metadata supplied by the sample provider, not from assay-based typing. The full study reports these points: Clinical and demographic metadata were provided uncurated, with the amount varying by source and participant.

Participants in the prospective study were enrolled through a virtual design, were aged roughly 18 to 95 years, and lived in about 25 United States geographic areas. In the prospective study, cohorts were assigned on the basis of participant-reported clinical history obtained from a screening survey and a study questionnaire. Mobile phlebotomists in the prospective study collected whole blood, serum and a nasopharyngeal or oropharyngeal swab from every participant. Over a roughly 2-month period, participants in the prospective study had the option of providing additional blood draws and questionnaires. Before DNA extraction, blood samples from the prospective study were shipped at room temperature or frozen. The immunoSEQ Assay, a bias-controlled multiplex PCR, was used to amplify TCRbeta CDR3 regions from genomic DNA. The source study handled its data this way. Nucleated cell counts per sample were estimated from amplification of reference gene primers within the assay. Sequence reads were collapsed and filtered to measure the absolute abundance of every unique TCRbeta CDR3 rearrangement. For each sample, productive Simpson clonality was calculated by taking the square root of Simpson's diversity index across productive rearrangements. In its TCRdb copy, this immuneACCESS table keeps in-frame sequences only and misses some clones. Where compared with another copy, unresolved V genes explain less than half of these, and the others have no known cause. From that table come the V and J calls and clone size; the DNA was used to work out D and trimming. Within this sample are about 230,000 clones, with approximately 89% of them counted one time only. Approximately 2.5% of the sample lies in the top ten.

The sequenced sample was PBMCs or T cells enriched from blood (not recorded which). The clonotype comes from a woman aged 40 to 55 with acute COVID-19.

The CDR3 protein: CASSILAGGPQNEQFF. The DNA sequence follows: TGTGCCAGTAGTATCCTAGCGGGAGGGCCCCAGAATGAGCAGTTCTTC. The sequence joins TRBV19 to TRBJ2-1, with TRBD2 identical over 12 junction bases. Trimming takes 3 bases off V and 7 bases off J; junction bases not matched to a gene: 7. The CDR3 has 16 amino acids, counting the end cysteine and phenylalanine. Here the CDR3 DNA is all that survives: 48 bases in frame from base 1. The germline V gene encodes CDR1 LNHDA and CDR2 SQIVND (reference sequence).